Listed below are T cell receptor beta chains from one sample, sequenced in a study of blood T cell repertoires in COVID-19. The data were produced by immunoSEQ multiplex PCR, yet TCRdb's version contains in-frame clones alone and is incomplete. Altogether around 92,000 clones are present, roughly 70% being singletons, with the ten largest covering over 3.5%. Sequenced input: peripheral blood. The source of these receptors is a man between 65 and 85 years old with COVID-19, enrolled during active disease. The CDR3 runs from the conserved cysteine through the conserved F or W. D genes are given only for firm matches. Where a row states a size, it is once, few, many or the class of an expanded clone; other rows omit it.

TRBV29-1,few,TRBJ1-4,.,TGCAGCGTTGGGGACACCTATAATGAAAAACTGTTTTTT,CSVGDTYNEKLFF
TRBV7-9,.,TRBJ2-6,TRBD1,TGTGCCAGCAGCTTGGACAGGGGGAGCTCTGGGGCCAACGTCCTGACTTTC,CASSLDRGSSGANVLTF
TRBV10-2,many,TRBJ1-3,TRBD1,TGCGCCAGCACCTGGGACAGGGGAAACACCATATATTTT,CASTWDRGNTIYF
TRBV3-1/TRBV3-2,.,TRBJ1-1,.,TGTGCCAGCAGCCAAGAAGGGGGGAACACTGAAGCTTTCTTT,CASSQEGGNTEAFF
TRBV7-2,.,TRBJ1-3,.,TGTGCCAGCAGCTCTTCGGGTACACGCACCATATATTTT,CASSSSGTRTIYF
TRBV7-3,.,TRBJ2-3,TRBD1,TGTGCCAGCAGCCTCACAACAGGGGGAAGCACAGATACGCAGTATTTT,CASSLTTGGSTDTQYF
TRBV12-3/TRBV12-4,few,TRBJ2-2,TRBD1,TGTGCCACCGGACAGGGGAGGGCCGGGGAGCTGTTTTTT,CATGQGRAGELFF
TRBV5-4,.,TRBJ2-7,TRBD2,TGTGCCAGCAGCTTAGGGACTAGCGGACCCTACGAGCAGTACTTC,CASSLGTSGPYEQYF
TRBV7-3,.,TRBJ2-1,TRBD2,TGTGCCAGCAGCCCCACCGGGACTAGAGTTTCCAATGAGCAGTTCTTC,CASSPTGTRVSNEQFF
TRBV30,.,TRBJ1-1,.,TGTGCCTGGGCCAGGGCGGAGAACACTGAAGCTTTCTTT,CAWARAENTEAFF
TRBV28,.,TRBJ1-5,TRBD1,TGTGCCAGCAGTTTCCCAGGGGGTAGTGGCAATCAGCCCCAGCATTTT,CASSFPGGSGNQPQHF
TRBV5-3,.,TRBJ1-1,.,TGTGCCAGAAGCCCTACGTCGGTGAGCACTGAAGCTTTCTTT,CARSPTSVSTEAFF
TRBV6-1,.,TRBJ1-5,TRBD1,TGTGCCAGCAGTGACCGACAGGGGGCGCAACAGCCCCAGCATTTT,CASSDRQGAQQPQHF
TRBV2,.,TRBJ1-2,TRBD1,TGTGCCAGCAGTACGGGACAGGGGAACTATGGCTACACCTTC,CASSTGQGNYGYTF
TRBV4-2,.,TRBJ2-3,.,TGTGCCAGCAGCCAAGCGGGGGCGGGAGCTAGCACAGATACGCAGTATTTT,CASSQAGAGASTDTQYF
TRBV5-1,.,TRBJ1-6,.,TGCGCCAGACGAGAACCGGGACAAAAGCCATTCTCCTATAATTCACCCCTCCACTTT,CARREPGQKPFSYNSPLHF
TRBV7-2,few,TRBJ1-2,TRBD1,TGTGCCAGCAGCCAAGGGACAGTAGACTATGGCTACACCTTC,CASSQGTVDYGYTF
TRBV6-5,once,TRBJ1-4,.,TGTGCCAGCAGCCACGGGGGGTTGGAGGAAAAACTGTTTTTT,CASSHGGLEEKLFF
TRBV4-2,.,TRBJ2-7,TRBD2,TGTGCCAGCAGCCAAGAATTTAGCGGGAGCTACGAGCAGTACTTC,CASSQEFSGSYEQYF
TRBV6-5,.,TRBJ1-1,TRBD1,TGTGCCAGCAGCCGGACAGGGGGTACTGAAGCTTTCTTT,CASSRTGGTEAFF
TRBV6-2/TRBV6-3,.,TRBJ2-1,TRBD2,TGTGCCAGCAGTTGGGGGACTAGCGGGATTCGGCTCGGCAATGAGCAGTTCTTC,CASSWGTSGIRLGNEQFF
TRBV30,.,TRBJ1-1,.,TGTGCCTGGAGAGGTAGGGGGAACACTGAAGCTTTCTTT,CAWRGRGNTEAFF
TRBV19,.,TRBJ1-1,.,TGTGCCAGTACCACTCCGCAGGCCGGGGGCACTGAAGCTTTCTTT,CASTTPQAGGTEAFF
TRBV7-2,.,TRBJ2-2,.,TGTGCCAGCAGCTCCGGGTTTGGCTTGGAGCTGTTTTTT,CASSSGFGLELFF
TRBV6-5,.,TRBJ1-1,.,TGTGCCAGCAGTTACCGAAACAGGGCGAGGACTGAAGCTTTCTTT,CASSYRNRARTEAFF
TRBV7-2,few,TRBJ2-3,TRBD2,TGTGCCAGCAGCTTAAAAGCGGGAGCCACAGATACGCAGTATTTT,CASSLKAGATDTQYF
TRBV5-1,few,TRBJ2-1,.,TGCGCCAGCAGCTTGCATCTAGCGCAGTACAATGAGCAGTTCTTC,CASSLHLAQYNEQFF
TRBV7-3,.,TRBJ2-2,.,TGTGCCAGCAGCTTAACTAGGGAGGCCGGGGAGCTGTTTTTT,CASSLTREAGELFF
TRBV28,.,TRBJ2-6,TRBD2,TGTGCCACTCAGCGGGGGACTCCCACTTCTGGGGCCAACGTCCTGACTTTC,CATQRGTPTSGANVLTF
TRBV5-1,.,TRBJ1-1,.,TGCGCCAGCAGCTTGGGCACAGAAGACACTGAAGCTTTCTTT,CASSLGTEDTEAFF
TRBV6-1,few,TRBJ1-3,.,TGTGCCAGCAGTGAATGGGCCAACACCATATATTTT,CASSEWANTIYF
TRBV30,.,TRBJ2-1,TRBD2,TGTGCCTGGAGTGAGGGACTAGCGGGAGTCAGTGAGCAGTTCTTC,CAWSEGLAGVSEQFF